This T cell receptor (beta chain) derives from a study of read filtering for tumor transcriptome and immune sequencing. This clonotype was seen many times. Molecular barcoded adaptors covering alpha/delta and beta/gamma chains were used on about 0.4 ug RNA. TCRdb itself ran the reads through MiXCR, one entry per CDR3 protein. The sample carries about 130,000 distinct CDR3 sequences, approximately 12% recorded once. V lost 5 bases and J lost 0, with 16 bases in between. The V gene's germline CDR1 is LNHDA and CDR2 SQIVND (reference sequence). The CDR3 consists of 17 residues. This TCR derives from a donor at least 40 years old with multiple myeloma. What was sequenced was a population of CD138-negative cells sorted from bone marrow. The V gene is TRBV19, the J gene TRBJ2-2, with a tentative D call TRBD2 (6 bases). DNA for the CDR3: TGTGCCAGTAGTCCCAACCTAGCGTCCGCGAACACCGGGGAGCTGTTTTTT. Translating gives CASSPNLASANTGELFF.